This T cell receptor (beta chain) is drawn from a study of identifying expanded T cells in peripheral blood. General observations from the study: About 1.2 clones differed between technical replicates, versus approximately 16 and 19 over time. Across healthy donors, higher total template counts meant significantly greater approximately two-week count variance.

This CDR3 region has 15 residues. Germline V gene data show CDR1 as SGHNT and CDR2 as YYREEE (reference sequence). The V and J ends lost 9 bases and 2 bases respectively, with 17 bases between them. Notes on this clone: What it binds is unknown.

Method: immunoSEQ multiplex PCR; TCRdb's copy keeps in-frame clones and lacks some. The sample carries about 50,000 clones, approximately 82% recorded once. Healthy donors had no documented immune events, such as infections, while sampled. The TCR originated in a person between 18 and 75 years old in good health. The source material was blood. The V call is TRBV5-4, the J call TRBJ2-2; D is unclear. Here the CDR3 reads CATTRSSVNTGELFF. CDR3 DNA sequence: TGTGCCACCACCCGGTCCAGCGTTAACACCGGGGAGCTGTTTTTT.